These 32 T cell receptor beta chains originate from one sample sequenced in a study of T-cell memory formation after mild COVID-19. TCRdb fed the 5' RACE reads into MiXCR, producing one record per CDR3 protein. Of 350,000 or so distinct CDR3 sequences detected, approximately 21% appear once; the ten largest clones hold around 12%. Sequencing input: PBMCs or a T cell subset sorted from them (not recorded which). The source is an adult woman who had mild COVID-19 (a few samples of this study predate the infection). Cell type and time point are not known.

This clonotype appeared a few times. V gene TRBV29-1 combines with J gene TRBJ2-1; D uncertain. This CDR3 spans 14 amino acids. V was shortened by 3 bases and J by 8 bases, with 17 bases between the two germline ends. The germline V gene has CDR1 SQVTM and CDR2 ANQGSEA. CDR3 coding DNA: TGCAGCGTTGAGGATGCGGCCCCTACGGATGAGCAGTTCTTC. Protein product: CSVEDAAPTDEQFF.

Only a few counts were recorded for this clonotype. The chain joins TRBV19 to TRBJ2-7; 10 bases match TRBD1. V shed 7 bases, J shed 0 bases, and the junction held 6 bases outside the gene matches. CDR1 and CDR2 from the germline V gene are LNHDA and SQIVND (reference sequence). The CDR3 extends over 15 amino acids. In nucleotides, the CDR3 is TGTGCCAGTACCTCCCGACAGGGGGCCTCCTACGAGCAGTACTTC. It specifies CASTSRQGASYEQYF.

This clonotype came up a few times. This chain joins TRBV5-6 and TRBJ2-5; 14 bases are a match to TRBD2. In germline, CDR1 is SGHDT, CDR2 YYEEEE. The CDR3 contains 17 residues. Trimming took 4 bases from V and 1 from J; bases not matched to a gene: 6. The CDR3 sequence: CASSGGGLAGGQETQYF. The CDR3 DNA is TGTGCCAGCAGCGGAGGAGGACTAGCGGGAGGCCAAGAGACCCAGTACTTC. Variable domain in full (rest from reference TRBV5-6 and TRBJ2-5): DAGVTQSPTHLIKTRGQQVTLRCSPKSGHDTVSWYQQALGQGPQFIFQYYEEEERQRGNFPDRFSGHQFPNYSSELNVNALLLGDSALYLCASSGGGLAGGQETQYFGPGTRLLVL.

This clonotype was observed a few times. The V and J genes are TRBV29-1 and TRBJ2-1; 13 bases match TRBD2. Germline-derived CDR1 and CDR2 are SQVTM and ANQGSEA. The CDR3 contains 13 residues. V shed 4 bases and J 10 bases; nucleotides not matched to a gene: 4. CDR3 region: CSVGLAGGGEQFF. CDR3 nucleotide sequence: TGCAGCGTTGGACTAGCGGGAGGTGGGGAGCAGTTCTTC.

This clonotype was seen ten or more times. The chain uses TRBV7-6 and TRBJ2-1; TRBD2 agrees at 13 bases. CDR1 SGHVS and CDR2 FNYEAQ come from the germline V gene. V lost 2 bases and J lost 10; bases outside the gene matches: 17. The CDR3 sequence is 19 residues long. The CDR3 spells CASSLMRTSGGPNIREQFF. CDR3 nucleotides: TGTGCCAGCAGCTTAATGAGGACTAGCGGGGGCCCGAACATTAGGGAGCAGTTCTTC.

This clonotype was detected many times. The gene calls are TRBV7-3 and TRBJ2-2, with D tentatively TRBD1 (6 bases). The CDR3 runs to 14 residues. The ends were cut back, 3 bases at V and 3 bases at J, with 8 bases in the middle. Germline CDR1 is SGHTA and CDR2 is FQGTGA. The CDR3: CASSLDSDTGELFF. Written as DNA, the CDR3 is TGTGCCAGCAGCTTGGACAGTGACACCGGGGAGCTGTTTTTT.

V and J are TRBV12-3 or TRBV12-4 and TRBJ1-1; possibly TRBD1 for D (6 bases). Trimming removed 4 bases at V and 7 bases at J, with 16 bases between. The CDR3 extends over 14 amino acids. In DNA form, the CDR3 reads TGTGCCAGCAGTTCCGGGACACGGCTTAATGAAGCTTTCTTT. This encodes CASSSGTRLNEAFF.

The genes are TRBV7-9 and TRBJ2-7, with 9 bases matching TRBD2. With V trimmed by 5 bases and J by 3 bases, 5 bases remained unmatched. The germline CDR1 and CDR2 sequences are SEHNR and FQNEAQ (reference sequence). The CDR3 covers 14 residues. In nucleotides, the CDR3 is TGTGCCAGCAGCATTAGCGGGAGTTTCTACGAGCAGTACTTC. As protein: CASSISGSFYEQYF.

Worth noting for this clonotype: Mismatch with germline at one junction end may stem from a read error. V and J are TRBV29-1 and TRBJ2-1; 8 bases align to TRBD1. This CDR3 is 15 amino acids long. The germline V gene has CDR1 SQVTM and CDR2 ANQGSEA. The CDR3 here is CSGEGYRGTYNEQFF. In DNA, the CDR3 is TGCAGCGGTGAAGGGTACAGGGGGACCTACAATGAGCAGTTCTTC.

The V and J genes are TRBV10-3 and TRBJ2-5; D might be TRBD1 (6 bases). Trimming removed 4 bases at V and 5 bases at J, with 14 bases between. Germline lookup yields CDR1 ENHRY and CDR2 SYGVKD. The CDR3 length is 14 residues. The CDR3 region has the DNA TGTGCCATCAGTGTGCCTGGGGGCAGGGAGACCCAGTACTTC. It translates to CAISVPGGRETQYF.

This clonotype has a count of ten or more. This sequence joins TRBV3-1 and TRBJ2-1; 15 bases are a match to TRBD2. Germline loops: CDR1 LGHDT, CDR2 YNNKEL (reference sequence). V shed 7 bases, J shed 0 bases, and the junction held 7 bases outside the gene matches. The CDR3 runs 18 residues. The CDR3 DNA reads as TGTGCCAGCACCTTAGGGACTAGCGGGAGGCGCTCCTACAATGAGCAGTTCTTC. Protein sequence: CASTLGTSGRRSYNEQFF.

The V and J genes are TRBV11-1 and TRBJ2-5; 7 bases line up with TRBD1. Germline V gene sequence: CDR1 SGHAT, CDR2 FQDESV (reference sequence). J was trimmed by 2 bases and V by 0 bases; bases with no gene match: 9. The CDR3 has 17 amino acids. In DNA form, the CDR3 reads TGTGCCAGCAGCTTAGCGGAAGGGGGCGTCGTACAAGAGACCCAGTACTTC. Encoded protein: CASSLAEGGVVQETQYF.

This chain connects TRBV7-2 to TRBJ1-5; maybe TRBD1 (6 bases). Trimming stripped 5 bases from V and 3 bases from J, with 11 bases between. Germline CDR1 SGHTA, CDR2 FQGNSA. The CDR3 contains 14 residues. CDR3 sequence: CASSQDRPNQPQHF. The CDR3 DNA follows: TGTGCCAGCAGCCAGGACAGACCCAATCAGCCCCAGCATTTT.

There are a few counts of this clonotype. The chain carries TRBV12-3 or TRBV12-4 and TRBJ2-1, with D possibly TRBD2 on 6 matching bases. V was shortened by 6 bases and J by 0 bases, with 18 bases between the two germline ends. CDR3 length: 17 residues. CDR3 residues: CASSQAWERVSYNEQFF. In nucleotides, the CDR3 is TGTGCCAGCAGCCAGGCCTGGGAGCGGGTCTCCTACAATGAGCAGTTCTTC.

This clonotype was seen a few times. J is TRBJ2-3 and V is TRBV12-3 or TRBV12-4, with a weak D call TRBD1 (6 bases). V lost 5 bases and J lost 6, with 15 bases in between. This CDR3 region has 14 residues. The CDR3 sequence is CASSISQQGDTQYF. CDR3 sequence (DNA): TGTGCCAGCAGTATCTCGCAACAGGGTGATACGCAGTATTTT.

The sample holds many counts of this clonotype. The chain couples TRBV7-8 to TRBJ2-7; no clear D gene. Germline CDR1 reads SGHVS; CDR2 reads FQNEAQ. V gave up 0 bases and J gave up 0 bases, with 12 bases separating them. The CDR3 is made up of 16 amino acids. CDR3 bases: TGTGCCAGCAGCTTAGCGCCCGAACCTAGCTCCTACGAGCAGTACTTC. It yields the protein CASSLAPEPSSYEQYF. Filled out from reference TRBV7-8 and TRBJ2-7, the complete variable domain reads GAGVSQSPRYKVAKRGQDVALRCDPISGHVSLFWYQQALGQGPEFLTYFQNEAQLDKSGLPSDRFFAERPEGSVSTLKIQRTQQEDSAVYLCASSLAPEPSSYEQYFGPGTRLTVT.

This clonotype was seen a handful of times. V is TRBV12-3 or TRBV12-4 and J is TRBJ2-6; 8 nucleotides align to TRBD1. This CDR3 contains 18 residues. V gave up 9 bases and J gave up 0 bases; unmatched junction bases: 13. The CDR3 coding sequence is TGTGCCAGTCAGAAGTTGACAGGGGCAGTCTCTGGGGCCAACGTCCTGACTTTC. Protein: CASQKLTGAVSGANVLTF.

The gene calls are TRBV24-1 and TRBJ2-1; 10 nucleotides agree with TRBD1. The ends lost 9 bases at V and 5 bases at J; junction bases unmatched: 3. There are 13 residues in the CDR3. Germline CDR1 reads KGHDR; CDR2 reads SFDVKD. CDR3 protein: CATGTGVNNEQFF. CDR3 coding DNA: TGTGCCACCGGGACAGGGGTTAACAATGAGCAGTTCTTC.

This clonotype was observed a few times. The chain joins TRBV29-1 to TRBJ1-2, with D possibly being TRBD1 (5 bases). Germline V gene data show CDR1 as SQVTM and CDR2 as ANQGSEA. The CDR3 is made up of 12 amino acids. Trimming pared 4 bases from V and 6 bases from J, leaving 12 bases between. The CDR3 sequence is CSVAPLQDGYTF. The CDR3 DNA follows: TGCAGCGTTGCACCTTTACAGGATGGCTACACCTTC.

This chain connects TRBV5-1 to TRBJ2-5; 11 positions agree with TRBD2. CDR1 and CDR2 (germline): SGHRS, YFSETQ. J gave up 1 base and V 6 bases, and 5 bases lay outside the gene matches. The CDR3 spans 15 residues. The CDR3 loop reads CASTTGTSGQETQYF. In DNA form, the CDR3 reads TGCGCCAGCACCACCGGGACTAGCGGCCAAGAGACCCAGTACTTC.

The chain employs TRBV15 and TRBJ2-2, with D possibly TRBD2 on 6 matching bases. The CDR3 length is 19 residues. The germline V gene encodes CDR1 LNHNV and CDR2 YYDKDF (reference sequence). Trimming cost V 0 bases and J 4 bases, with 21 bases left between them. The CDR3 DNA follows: TGTGCCACCAGCAGAGATGCCCGGTTGTCTAGGGGAGGCACCGGGGAGCTGTTTTTT. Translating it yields CATSRDARLSRGGTGELFF.

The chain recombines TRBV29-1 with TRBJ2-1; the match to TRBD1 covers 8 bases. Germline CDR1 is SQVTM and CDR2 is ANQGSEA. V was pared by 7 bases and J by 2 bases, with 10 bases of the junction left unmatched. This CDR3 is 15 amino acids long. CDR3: CSGMSGTGAYNEQFF. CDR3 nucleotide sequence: TGCAGCGGAATGTCCGGGACAGGCGCCTACAATGAGCAGTTCTTC.

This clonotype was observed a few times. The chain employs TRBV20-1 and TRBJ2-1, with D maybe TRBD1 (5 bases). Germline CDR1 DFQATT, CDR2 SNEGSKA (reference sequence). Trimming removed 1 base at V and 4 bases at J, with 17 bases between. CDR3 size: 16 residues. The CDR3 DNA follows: TGCAGTGCTAGAGGGGGCAGGCCCTCTTTTTACAATGAGCAGTTCTTC. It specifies CSARGGRPSFYNEQFF.

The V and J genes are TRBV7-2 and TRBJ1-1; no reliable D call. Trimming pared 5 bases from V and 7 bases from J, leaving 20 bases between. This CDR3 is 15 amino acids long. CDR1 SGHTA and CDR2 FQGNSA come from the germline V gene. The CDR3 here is CASSLEKYPRGEAFF. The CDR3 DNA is TGTGCCAGCAGCCTAGAGAAATACCCTCGGGGTGAAGCTTTCTTT.

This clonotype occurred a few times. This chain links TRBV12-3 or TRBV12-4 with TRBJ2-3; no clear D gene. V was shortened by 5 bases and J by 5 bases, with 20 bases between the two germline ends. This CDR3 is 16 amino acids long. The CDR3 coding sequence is TGTGCCAGCAGTCCGACACCTGGGCCATTGGTAGATACGCAGTATTTT. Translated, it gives CASSPTPGPLVDTQYF.

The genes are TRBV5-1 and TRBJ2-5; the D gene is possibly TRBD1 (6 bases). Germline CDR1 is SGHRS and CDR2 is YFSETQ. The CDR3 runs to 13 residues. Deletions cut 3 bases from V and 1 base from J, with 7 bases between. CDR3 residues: CASSWGPQETQYF. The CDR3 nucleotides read TGCGCCAGCAGCTGGGGGCCCCAAGAGACCCAGTACTTC.

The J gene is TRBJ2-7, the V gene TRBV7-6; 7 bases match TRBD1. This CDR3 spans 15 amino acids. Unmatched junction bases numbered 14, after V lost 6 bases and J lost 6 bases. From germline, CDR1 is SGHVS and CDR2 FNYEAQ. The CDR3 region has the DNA TGTGCCAGCAGTTTGTCCGGGACAGCAACTTTCGAGCAGTACTTC. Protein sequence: CASSLSGTATFEQYF. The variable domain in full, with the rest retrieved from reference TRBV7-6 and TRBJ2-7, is GAGVSQSPRYKVTKRGQDVALRCDPISGHVSLYWYRQALGQGPEFLTYFNYEAQQDKSGLPNDRFSAERPEGSISTLTIQRTEQRDSAMYRCASSLSGTATFEQYFGPGTRLTVT.

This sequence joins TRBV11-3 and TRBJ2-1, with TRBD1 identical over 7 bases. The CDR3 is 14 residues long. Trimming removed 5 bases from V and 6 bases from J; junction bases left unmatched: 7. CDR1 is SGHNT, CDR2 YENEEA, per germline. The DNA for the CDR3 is TGTGCCAGCAGCAGCACCAACAGGGGCAATGAGCAGTTCTTC. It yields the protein CASSSTNRGNEQFF.

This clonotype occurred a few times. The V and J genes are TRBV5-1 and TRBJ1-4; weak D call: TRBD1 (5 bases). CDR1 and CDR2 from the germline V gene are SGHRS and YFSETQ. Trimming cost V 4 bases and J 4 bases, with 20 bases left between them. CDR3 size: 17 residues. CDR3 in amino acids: CASSDLGGGALNEKLFF. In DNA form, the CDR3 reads TGCGCCAGCAGCGACCTCGGGGGAGGGGCCCTTAATGAAAAACTGTTTTTT.

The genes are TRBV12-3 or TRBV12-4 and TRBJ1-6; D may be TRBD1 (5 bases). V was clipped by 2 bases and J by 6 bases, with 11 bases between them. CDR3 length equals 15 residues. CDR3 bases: TGTGCCAGCAGTTTACCCGGGGGTAGTAATTCACCCCTCCACTTT. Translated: CASSLPGGSNSPLHF.

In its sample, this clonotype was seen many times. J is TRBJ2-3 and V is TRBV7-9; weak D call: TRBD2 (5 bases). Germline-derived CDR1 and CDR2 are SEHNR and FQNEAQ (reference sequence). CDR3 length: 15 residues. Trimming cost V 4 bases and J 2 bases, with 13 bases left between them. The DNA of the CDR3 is TGTGCCAGCAGCTCTCGGGCCGGGGTCACAGATACGCAGTATTTT. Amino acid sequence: CASSSRAGVTDTQYF.

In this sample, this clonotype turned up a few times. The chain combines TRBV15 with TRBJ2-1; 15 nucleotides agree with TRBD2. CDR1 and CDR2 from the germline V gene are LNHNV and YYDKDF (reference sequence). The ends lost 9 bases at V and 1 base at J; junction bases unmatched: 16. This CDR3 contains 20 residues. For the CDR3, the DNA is TGTGCCACGACTGCAGTGGGCAGGGGACTAGCGGGAGGATCCTACAATGAGCAGTTCTTC. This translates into CATTAVGRGLAGGSYNEQFF. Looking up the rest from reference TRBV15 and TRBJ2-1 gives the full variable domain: DAMVIQNPRYQVTQFGKPVTLSCSQTLNHNVMYWYQQKSSQAPKLLFHYYDKDFNNEADTPDNFQSRRPNTSFCFLDIRSPGLGDTAMYLCATTAVGRGLAGGSYNEQFFGPGTRLTVL.